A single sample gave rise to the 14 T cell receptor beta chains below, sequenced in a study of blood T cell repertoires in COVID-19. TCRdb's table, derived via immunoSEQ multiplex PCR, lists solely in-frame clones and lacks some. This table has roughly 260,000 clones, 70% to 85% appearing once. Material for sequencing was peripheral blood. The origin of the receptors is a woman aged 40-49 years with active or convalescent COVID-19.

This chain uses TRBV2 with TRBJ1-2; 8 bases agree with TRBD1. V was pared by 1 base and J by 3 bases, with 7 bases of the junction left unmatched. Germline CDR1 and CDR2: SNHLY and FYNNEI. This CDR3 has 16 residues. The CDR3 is CASSEEGTGRYYGYTF. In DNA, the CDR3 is TGTGCCAGCAGTGAAGAAGGGACAGGTCGCTACTATGGCTACACCTTC. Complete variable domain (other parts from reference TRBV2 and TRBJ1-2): EPEVTQTPSHQVTQMGQEVILRCVPISNHLYFYWYRQILGQKVEFLVSFYNNEISEKSEIFDDQFSVERPDGSNFTLKIRSTKLEDSAMYFCASSEEGTGRYYGYTFGSGTRLTVV.

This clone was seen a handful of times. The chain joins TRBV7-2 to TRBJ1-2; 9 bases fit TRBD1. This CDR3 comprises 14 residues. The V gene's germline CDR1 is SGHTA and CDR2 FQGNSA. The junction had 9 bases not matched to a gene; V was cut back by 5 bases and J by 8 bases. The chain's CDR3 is CASSQDRGHGGYTF. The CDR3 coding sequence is TGTGCCAGCAGCCAGGACAGGGGACATGGGGGCTACACCTTC.

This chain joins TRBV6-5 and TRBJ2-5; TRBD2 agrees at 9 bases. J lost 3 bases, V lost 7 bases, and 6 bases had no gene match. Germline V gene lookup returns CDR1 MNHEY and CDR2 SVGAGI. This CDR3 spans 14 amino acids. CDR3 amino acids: CASTFLAGKETQYF. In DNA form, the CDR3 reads TGTGCCAGCACCTTTCTAGCGGGGAAAGAGACCCAGTACTTC.

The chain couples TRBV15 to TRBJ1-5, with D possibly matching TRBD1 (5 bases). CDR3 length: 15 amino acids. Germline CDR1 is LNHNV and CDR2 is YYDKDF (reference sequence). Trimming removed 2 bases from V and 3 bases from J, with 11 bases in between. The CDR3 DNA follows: TGTGCCACCAGCAGAAACCAGGGATCCAATCAGCCCCAGCATTTT. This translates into CATSRNQGSNQPQHF.

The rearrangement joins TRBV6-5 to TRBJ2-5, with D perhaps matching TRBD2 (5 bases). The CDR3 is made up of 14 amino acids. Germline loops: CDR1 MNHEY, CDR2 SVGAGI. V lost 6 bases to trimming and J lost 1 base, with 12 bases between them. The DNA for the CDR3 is TGTGCCAGCAGGGGAAGGACTCTCCAAGAGACCCAGTACTTC. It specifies CASRGRTLQETQYF.

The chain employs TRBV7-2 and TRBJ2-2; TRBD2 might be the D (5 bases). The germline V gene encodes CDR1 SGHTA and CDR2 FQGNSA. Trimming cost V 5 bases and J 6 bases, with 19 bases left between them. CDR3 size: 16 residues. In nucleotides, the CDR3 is TGTGCCAGCAGCAAATCGGGGTCCCGGTTATCCGGGGAGCTGTTTTTT. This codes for CASSKSGSRLSGELFF.

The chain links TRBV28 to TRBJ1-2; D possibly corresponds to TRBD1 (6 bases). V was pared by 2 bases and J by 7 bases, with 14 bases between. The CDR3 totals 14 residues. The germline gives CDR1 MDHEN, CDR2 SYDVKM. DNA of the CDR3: TGTGCCAGCAGTTTAGTCTTAGGGGGTCGTGGCTACACCTTC. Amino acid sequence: CASSLVLGGRGYTF.

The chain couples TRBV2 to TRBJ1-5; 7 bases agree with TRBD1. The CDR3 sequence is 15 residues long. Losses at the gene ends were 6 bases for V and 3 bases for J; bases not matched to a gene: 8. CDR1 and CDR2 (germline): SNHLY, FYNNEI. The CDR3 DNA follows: TGTGCCAGCAGACTTGCCGGGACAGCCAATCAGCCCCAGCATTTT. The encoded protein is CASRLAGTANQPQHF.

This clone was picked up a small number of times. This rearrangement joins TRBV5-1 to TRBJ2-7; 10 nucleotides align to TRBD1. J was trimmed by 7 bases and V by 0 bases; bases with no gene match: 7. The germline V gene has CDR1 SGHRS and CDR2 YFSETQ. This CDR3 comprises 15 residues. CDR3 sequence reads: CASSLGGQGSWEQYF. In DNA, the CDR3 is TGCGCCAGCAGCTTGGGGGGACAGGGGAGTTGGGAGCAGTACTTC.

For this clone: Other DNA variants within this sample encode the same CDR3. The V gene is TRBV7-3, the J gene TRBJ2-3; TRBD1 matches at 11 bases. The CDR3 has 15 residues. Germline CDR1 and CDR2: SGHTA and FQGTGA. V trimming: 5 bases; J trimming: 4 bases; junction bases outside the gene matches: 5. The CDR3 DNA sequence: TGTGCCAGCAGCGCGGACAGGGGGCCGGCAGATACGCAGTATTTT. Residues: CASSADRGPADTQYF.

In nucleotides, the CDR3 is TGTGCCAGCAGCCTTGAGACCCAGTACTTC. Amino acids: CASSLETQYF. The V gene is TRBV5-5, the J gene TRBJ2-5; D uncertain. Looked up from germline, CDR1 is SGHKS and CDR2 is YYEKEE (reference sequence). V was clipped by 4 bases and J by 5 bases, with 3 bases between them. This CDR3 spans 10 amino acids.

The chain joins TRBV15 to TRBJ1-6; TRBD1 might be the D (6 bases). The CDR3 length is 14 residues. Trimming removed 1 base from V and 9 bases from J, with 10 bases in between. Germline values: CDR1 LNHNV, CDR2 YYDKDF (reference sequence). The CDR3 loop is CATSRGQGSSPLHF. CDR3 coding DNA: TGTGCCACCAGCAGAGGGCAGGGGTCTTCACCCCTCCACTTT. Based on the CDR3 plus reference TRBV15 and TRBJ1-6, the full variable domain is DAMVIQNPRYQVTQFGKPVTLSCSQTLNHNVMYWYQQKSSQAPKLLFHYYDKDFNNEADTPDNFQSRRPNTSFCFLDIRSPGLGDTAMYLCATSRGQGSSPLHFGNGTRLTVT.

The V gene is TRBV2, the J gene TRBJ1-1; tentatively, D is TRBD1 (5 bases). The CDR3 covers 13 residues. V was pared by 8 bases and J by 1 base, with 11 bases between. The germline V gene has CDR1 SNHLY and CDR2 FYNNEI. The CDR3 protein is CASLGARNTEAFF. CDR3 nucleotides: TGTGCCAGCTTAGGGGCGAGGAACACTGAAGCTTTCTTT. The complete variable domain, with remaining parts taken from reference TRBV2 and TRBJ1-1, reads EPEVTQTPSHQVTQMGQEVILRCVPISNHLYFYWYRQILGQKVEFLVSFYNNEISEKSEIFDDQFSVERPDGSNFTLKIRSTKLEDSAMYFCASLGARNTEAFFGQGTRLTVV.

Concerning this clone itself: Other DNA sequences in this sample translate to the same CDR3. The CDR3: CASSLRNSPLHF. The CDR3, as DNA: TGTGCCAGCAGCCTGAGAAATTCACCCCTCCACTTT. V usage is TRBV11-2 and J usage is TRBJ1-6; D is undetermined. Germline loops: CDR1 SGHAT, CDR2 FQNNGV. The CDR3 consists of 12 residues. V dropped 5 bases and J dropped 7 bases, with 6 bases sitting between them.